These 4 T cell receptor beta chains originate from one sample sequenced in a study of blood T cell repertoires in COVID-19. The method was immunoSEQ multiplex PCR; TCRdb's version includes in-frame clones alone and lacks a portion of them. The profile shows about 110,000 clones, over 70% of them singletons. Material: peripheral blood. These receptors all stem from a man in his fifties with acute or convalescent COVID-19.

The chain employs TRBV29-1 and TRBJ2-3; 9 nucleotides match TRBD2. With V trimmed by 7 bases and J by 3 bases, 11 bases remained unmatched. Germline CDR1 is SQVTM and CDR2 is ANQGSEA. The CDR3 covers 15 residues. CDR3 protein: CSGTLAGRRTDTQYF. In nucleotides, the CDR3 is TGCAGCGGTACGCTAGCGGGGAGAAGAACAGATACGCAGTATTTT.

As for this clone: Within the sample, other DNA sequences also encode this same CDR3. The rearrangement links TRBV5-1 to TRBJ1-4, with 10 bases that match TRBD1. This CDR3 has 15 residues. V shed 4 bases, J shed 4 bases, and the junction held 4 bases outside the gene matches. Germline loops: CDR1 SGHRS, CDR2 YFSETQ. In nucleotides, the CDR3 is TGCGCCAGCAGCCTCCGGACAGGGGGTAATGAAAAACTGTTTTTT. Translated, it gives CASSLRTGGNEKLFF.

The table lists this clone with a count of one. The rearrangement links TRBV5-1 to TRBJ2-7; the match to TRBD1 covers 8 bases. Trimming removed 5 bases from V and 5 bases from J; junction bases left unmatched: 9. Germline-derived CDR1 and CDR2 are SGHRS and YFSETQ. The CDR3 is made up of 14 amino acids. For the CDR3, the DNA is TGCGCCAGCAGGAAGGGGACAGGATCCCACGAGCAGTACTTC. Protein sequence: CASRKGTGSHEQYF.

The chain is built from TRBV6-4 and TRBJ2-1, with D possibly TRBD1 on 6 matching bases. Trimming cost V 5 bases and J 0 bases, with 8 bases left between them. Germline CDR1 MRHNA, CDR2 SNTAGT. This CDR3 comprises 14 residues. As DNA, the CDR3 is TGTGCCAGCAGTAGACAGGCCTCCTACAATGAGCAGTTCTTC. Its translation is CASSRQASYNEQFF.